These T cell receptor beta chains were read from a single sample in a study of human T cells and chemical hapten exposure. From the RACE reads, TCRdb called clonotypes with MiXCR, one entry per CDR3 protein. The sample shows 89,000 or so distinct CDR3 sequences, approximately 9% of them seen only once. Sequenced here: whole blood, sampled in connection with sensitization to the hapten diphenylcyclopropenone (DPC). Every receptor here comes from a middle-aged man with alopecia areata. Some clones in this sample may be carry-over from other donors' samples. The CDR3 runs from the conserved cysteine through the conserved F or W. A D gene is named only where the DNA matches it firmly. The listing skips clone size in some rows; elsewhere it reads once, few, many or a size class.

j_call v_call clone_size d_call cdr3_aa cdr3_nt
TRBJ1-1 TRBV27 few TRBD1 CASSSWTGGSLEAFF TGTGCCAGCAGTTCTTGGACAGGGGGGTCGCTTGAAGCTTTCTTT
TRBJ2-7 TRBV6-2/TRBV6-3 many TRBD2 CASRGTSGSADEQYF TGTGCCAGCAGGGGAACTAGCGGGAGTGCCGACGAGCAGTACTTC
TRBJ2-1 TRBV6-6 many TRBD2 CASSPGTSGSYNEQFF TGTGCCAGCAGTCCCGGGACTAGCGGGTCTTACAATGAGCAGTTCTTC
TRBJ2-1 TRBV6-5 few TRBD2 CASSYSGLAGDYEQFF TGTGCCAGCAGTTACTCGGGGCTAGCGGGAGACTATGAGCAGTTCTTC
TRBJ2-3 TRBV4-3 few - CASRRTGSGTDTQYF TGCGCCAGCAGGCGAACCGGTAGCGGCACAGATACGCAGTATTTT
TRBJ1-4 TRBV29-1 many - CSAEGRGVNEKLFF TGCAGCGCTGAGGGGAGAGGGGTTAATGAAAAACTGTTTTTT
TRBJ1-1 TRBV10-3 few - CAISGTGLTEAFF TGTGCCATCAGTGGGACCGGGCTCACTGAAGCTTTCTTT
TRBJ2-3 TRBV5-1 - - CASSLAKVTDTQYF TGCGCCAGCAGCTTGGCCAAGGTCACAGATACGCAGTATTTT
TRBJ2-1 TRBV9 few - CASSRQIMGTWNEQFF TGTGCCAGCAGCCGTCAAATCATGGGGACTTGGAATGAGCAGTTCTTC
TRBJ1-5 TRBV6-2/TRBV6-3 few - CASSYPPLAPQHF TGTGCCAGCAGTTATCCCCCGTTGGCGCCCCAGCATTTT
TRBJ2-3 TRBV10-2 many TRBD2 CASRGLAGFTDTQYF TGCGCCAGCAGGGGACTAGCGGGTTTCACAGATACGCAGTATTTT
TRBJ1-3 TRBV7-2 many TRBD1 CASSNTGGAGNTIYF TGTGCCAGCAGCAATACAGGGGGTGCCGGAAACACCATATATTTT
TRBJ2-1 TRBV5-4 few TRBD2 CASSPGLAGVDEQFF TGTGCCAGCAGCCCGGGACTAGCGGGAGTTGATGAGCAGTTCTTC
TRBJ1-5 TRBV6-2/TRBV6-3 many - CASTLDSGDQPQHF TGTGCCAGCACCTTGGACAGCGGGGATCAGCCCCAGCATTTT
TRBJ2-5 TRBV9 few - CASSGGFGTQYF TGTGCCAGCAGCGGAGGGTTCGGGACCCAGTACTTC